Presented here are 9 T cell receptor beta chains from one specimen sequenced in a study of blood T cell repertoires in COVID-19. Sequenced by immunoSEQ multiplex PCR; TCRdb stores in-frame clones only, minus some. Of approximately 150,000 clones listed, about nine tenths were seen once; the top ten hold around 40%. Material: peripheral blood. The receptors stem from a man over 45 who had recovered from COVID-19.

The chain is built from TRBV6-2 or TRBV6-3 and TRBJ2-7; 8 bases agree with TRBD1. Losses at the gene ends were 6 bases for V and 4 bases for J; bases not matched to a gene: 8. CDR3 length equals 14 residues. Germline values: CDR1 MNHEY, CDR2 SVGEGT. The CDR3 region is CASSPGTGSYEQYF. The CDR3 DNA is TGTGCCAGCAGCCCCGGGACAGGTTCATACGAGCAGTACTTC.

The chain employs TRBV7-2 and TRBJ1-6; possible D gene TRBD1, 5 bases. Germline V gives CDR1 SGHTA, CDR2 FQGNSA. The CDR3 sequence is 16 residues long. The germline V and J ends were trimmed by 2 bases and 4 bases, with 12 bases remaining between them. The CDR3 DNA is TGTGCCAGCAGCTTATCGTCCAGGGCATATAATTCACCCCTCCACTTT. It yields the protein CASSLSSRAYNSPLHF.

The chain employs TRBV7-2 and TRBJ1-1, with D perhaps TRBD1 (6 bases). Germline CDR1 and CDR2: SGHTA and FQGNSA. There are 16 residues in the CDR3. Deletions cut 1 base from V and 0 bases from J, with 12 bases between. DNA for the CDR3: TGTGCCAGCAGCTTAGTGGCAGGGGAGATGAACACTGAAGCTTTCTTT. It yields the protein CASSLVAGEMNTEAFF.

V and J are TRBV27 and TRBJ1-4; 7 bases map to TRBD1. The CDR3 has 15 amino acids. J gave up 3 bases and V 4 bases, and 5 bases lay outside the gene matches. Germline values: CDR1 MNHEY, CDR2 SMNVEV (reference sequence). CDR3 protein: CASSSGGQPNEKLFF. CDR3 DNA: TGTGCCAGCAGTTCCGGGGGACAGCCTAATGAAAAACTGTTTTTT.

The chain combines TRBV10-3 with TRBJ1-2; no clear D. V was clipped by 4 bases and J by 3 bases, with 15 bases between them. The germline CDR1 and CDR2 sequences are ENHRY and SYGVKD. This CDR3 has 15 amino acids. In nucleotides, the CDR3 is TGTGCCATCAGTGGAGGGCACAAAAGGGACTATGGCTACACCTTC. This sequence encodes CAISGGHKRDYGYTF.

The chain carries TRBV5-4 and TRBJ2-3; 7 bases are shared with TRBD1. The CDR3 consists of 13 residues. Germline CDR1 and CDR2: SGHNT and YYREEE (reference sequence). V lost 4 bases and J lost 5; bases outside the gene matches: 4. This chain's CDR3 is CASSRDSGDTQYF. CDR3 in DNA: TGTGCCAGCAGCAGGGACAGTGGAGATACGCAGTATTTT.

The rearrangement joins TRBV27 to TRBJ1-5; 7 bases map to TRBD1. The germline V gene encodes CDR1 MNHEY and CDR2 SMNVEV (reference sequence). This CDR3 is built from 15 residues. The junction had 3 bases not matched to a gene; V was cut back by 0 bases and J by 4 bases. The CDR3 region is CASSLSQGVNQPQHF. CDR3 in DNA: TGTGCCAGCAGTTTATCTCAGGGGGTTAATCAGCCCCAGCATTTT.

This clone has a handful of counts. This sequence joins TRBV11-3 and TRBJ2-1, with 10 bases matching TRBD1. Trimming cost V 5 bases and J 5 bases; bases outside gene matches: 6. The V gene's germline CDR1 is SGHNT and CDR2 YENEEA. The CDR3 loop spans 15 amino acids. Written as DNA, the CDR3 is TGTGCCAGCAGCCCGACAGGGGGCACCAACAATGAGCAGTTCTTC. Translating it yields CASSPTGGTNNEQFF.

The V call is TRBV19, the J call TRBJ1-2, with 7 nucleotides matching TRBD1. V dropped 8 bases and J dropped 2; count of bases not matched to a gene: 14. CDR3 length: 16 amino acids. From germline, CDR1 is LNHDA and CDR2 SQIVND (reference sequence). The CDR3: CASGKSSAGGNYGYTF. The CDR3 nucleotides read TGTGCCAGTGGAAAGTCCTCGGCAGGGGGAAACTATGGCTACACCTTC.